The 6 T cell receptor beta chains reported below all come from one sample, sequenced in a study of OX40 agonist ivuxolimab in advanced cancers. Produced via immunoSEQ multiplex PCR; TCRdb's table is partial and in-frame only. The table lists tens of thousands of clones, roughly four fifths of them singletons, with approximately 3.5% in the top ten. The source was CD4+ or CD8+ T cells sorted from blood, collected in a trial of the OX40 agonist ivuxolimab. The receptors here all came from an adult with an advanced solid tumor such as melanoma, head and neck, liver or kidney cancer.

The V call is TRBV7-9, the J call TRBJ2-5, with D unclear. Germline V gene lookup returns CDR1 SEHNR and CDR2 FQNEAQ (reference sequence). The ends were cut back, 0 bases at V and 5 bases at J, with 10 bases in the middle. This CDR3 comprises 14 residues. The CDR3 nucleotides read TGTGCCAGCAGCTTAGCGGAGTCTTGGGAGACCCAGTACTTC. This codes for CASSLAESWETQYF.

The V call is TRBV7-3, the J call TRBJ2-3; 9 bases are shared with TRBD2. Germline V gene sequence: CDR1 SGHTA, CDR2 FQGTGA. Trimming at V came to 5 bases and at J to 4 bases, leaving 4 bases not matched to a gene. The CDR3 extends over 14 amino acids. The CDR3 nucleotides read TGTGCCAGCAGCCCGGGACTAGCCGCAGATACGCAGTATTTT. It translates to CASSPGLAADTQYF.

This clone was seen only once. The chain employs TRBV5-4 and TRBJ2-7; D perhaps matches TRBD2 (6 bases). This CDR3 is built from 14 residues. CDR1 is SGHNT, CDR2 YYREEE, per germline (reference sequence). The V gene lost 3 bases and the J gene lost 0 bases, with 10 bases spanning the gap. The CDR3, as DNA: TGTGCCAGCAGCTCTGCGGGGAGCTCCTACGAGCAGTACTTC. This translates into CASSSAGSSYEQYF.

This clone has a single count. The V and J genes are TRBV18 and TRBJ1-5; D not certain. There are 16 residues in the CDR3. From germline, CDR1 is KGHSH and CDR2 LQKENI. The germline V and J ends were trimmed by 3 bases and 6 bases, with 18 bases remaining between them. The CDR3 DNA sequence: TGTGCCAGCTCACCCTCGGTGGTGGGCGGACGTCAGCCCCAGCATTTT. Protein product: CASSPSVVGGRQPQHF.

The chain carries TRBV6-5 and TRBJ2-7; maybe TRBD2 (5 bases). This CDR3 spans 14 amino acids. Germline lookup yields CDR1 MNHEY and CDR2 SVGAGI. V lost 6 bases and J lost 7, with 19 bases in between. This chain's CDR3 is CASSRGPPAGEQYF. The CDR3 DNA reads as TGTGCCAGCAGCCGCGGGCCACCGGCGGGTGAGCAGTACTTC.

The V and J genes are TRBV2 and TRBJ2-7, with 8 bases matching TRBD2. The CDR3 has 14 residues. With V trimmed by 4 bases and J by 7 bases, 9 bases remained unmatched. The germline V gene encodes CDR1 SNHLY and CDR2 FYNNEI. CDR3 in amino acids: CASSGQAGGVEQYF. The CDR3 DNA reads TGTGCCAGCAGTGGACAGGCGGGGGGAGTGGAGCAGTACTTC.